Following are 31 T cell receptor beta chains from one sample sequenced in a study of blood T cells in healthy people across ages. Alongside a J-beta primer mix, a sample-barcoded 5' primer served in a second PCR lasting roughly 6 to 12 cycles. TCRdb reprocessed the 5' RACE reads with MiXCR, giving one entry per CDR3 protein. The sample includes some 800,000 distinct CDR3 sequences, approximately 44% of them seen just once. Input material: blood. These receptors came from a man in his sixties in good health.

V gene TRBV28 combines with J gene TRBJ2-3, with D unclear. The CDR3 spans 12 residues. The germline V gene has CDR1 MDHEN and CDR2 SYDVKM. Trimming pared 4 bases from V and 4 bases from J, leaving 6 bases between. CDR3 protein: CASSWVPDTQYF. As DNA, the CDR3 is TGTGCCAGCAGTTGGGTTCCAGATACGCAGTATTTT. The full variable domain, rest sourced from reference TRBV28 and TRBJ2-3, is DVKVTQSSRYLVKRTGEKVFLECVQDMDHENMFWYRQDPGLGLRLIYFSYDVKMKEKGDIPEGYSVSREKKERFSLILESASTNQTSMYLCASSWVPDTQYFGPGTRLTVL.

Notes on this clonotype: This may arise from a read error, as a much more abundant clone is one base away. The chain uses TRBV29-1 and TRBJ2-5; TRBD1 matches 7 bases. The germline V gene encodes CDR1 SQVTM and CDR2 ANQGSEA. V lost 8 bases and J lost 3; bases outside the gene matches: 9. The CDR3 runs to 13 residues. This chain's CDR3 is CSMGPGQKETQYF. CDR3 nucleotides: TGCAGCATGGGGCCGGGACAGAAAGAGACCCAGTACTTC.

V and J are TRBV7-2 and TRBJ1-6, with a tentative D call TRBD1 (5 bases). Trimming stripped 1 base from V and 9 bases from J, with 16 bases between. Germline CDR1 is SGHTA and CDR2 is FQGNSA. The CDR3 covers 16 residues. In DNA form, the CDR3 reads TGTGCCAGCAGCTTAGGGGGTGGGGACTGGGGTTCACCCCTCCACTTT. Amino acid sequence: CASSLGGGDWGSPLHF.

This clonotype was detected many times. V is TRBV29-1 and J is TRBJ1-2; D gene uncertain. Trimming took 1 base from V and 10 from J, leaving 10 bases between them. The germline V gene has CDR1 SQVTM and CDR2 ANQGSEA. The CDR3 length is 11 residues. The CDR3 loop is CSVEGVPNYTF. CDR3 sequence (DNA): TGCAGCGTTGAAGGGGTACCGAACTACACCTTC. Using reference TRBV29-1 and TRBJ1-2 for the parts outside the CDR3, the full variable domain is SAVISQKPSRDICQRGTSLTIQCQVDSQVTMMFWYRQQPGQSLTLIATANQGSEATYESGFVIDKFPISRPNLTFSTLTVSNMSPEDSSIYLCSVEGVPNYTFGSGTRLTVV.

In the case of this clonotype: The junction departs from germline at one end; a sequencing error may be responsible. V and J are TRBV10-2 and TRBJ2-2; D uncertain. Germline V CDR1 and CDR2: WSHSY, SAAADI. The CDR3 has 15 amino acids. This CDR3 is CASSFRPSNIGELFF. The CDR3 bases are TGCGCCAGCAGCTTCAGACCCTCGAACATCGGGGAGCTGTTTTTT.

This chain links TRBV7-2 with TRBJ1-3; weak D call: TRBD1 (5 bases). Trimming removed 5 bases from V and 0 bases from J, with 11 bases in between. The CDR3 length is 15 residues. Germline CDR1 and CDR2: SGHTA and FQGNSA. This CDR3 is CASSPTANSGNTIYF. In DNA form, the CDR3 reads TGTGCCAGCAGCCCGACAGCAAACTCTGGAAACACCATATATTTT.

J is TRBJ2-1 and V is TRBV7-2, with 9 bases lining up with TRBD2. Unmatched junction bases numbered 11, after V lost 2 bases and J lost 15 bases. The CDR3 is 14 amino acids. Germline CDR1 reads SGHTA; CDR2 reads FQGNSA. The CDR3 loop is CASSLNQKGLALFF. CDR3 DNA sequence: TGTGCCAGCAGCTTAAACCAAAAAGGACTAGCGTTGTTCTTC.

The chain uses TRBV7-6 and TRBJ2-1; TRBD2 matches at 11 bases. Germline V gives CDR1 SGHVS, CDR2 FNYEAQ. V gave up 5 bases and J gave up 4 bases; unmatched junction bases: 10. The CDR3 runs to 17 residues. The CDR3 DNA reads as TGTGCCAGCAGCCCCAGTAGCGGGGGGGCCCGGTACAATGAGCAGTTCTTC. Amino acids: CASSPSSGGARYNEQFF.

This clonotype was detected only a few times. The CDR3 spells CASRLGGEAYEQYF. The CDR3 DNA sequence: TGTGCCAGCAGGTTAGGGGGCGAGGCCTACGAGCAGTACTTC. The V and J genes are TRBV28 and TRBJ2-7, with 7 bases aligning to TRBD1. Germline trimming cut 6 bases from V and 2 bases from J; bases unmatched to any gene: 7. CDR1 and CDR2 from the germline V gene are MDHEN and SYDVKM. This CDR3 region has 14 residues.

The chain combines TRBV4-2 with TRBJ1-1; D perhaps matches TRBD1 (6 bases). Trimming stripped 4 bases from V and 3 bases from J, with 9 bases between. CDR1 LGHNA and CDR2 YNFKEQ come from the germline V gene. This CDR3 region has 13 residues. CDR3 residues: CASSPGGHTEAFF. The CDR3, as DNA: TGTGCCAGCAGCCCTGGGGGGCACACTGAAGCTTTCTTT.

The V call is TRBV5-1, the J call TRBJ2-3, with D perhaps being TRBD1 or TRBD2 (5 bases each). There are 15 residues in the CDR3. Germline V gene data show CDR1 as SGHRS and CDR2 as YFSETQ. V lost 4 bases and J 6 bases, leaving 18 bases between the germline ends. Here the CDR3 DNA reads TGCGCCAGCAGCCGGGACGCCCAAGCGGCGGATACGCAGTATTTT. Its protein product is CASSRDAQAADTQYF.

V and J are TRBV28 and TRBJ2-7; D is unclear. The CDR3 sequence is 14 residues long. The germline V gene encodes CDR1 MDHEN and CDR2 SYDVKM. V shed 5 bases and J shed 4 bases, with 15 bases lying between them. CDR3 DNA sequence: TGTGCCAGCAGTCCCGACACCGTCCGTTACGAGCAGTACTTC. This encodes CASSPDTVRYEQYF.

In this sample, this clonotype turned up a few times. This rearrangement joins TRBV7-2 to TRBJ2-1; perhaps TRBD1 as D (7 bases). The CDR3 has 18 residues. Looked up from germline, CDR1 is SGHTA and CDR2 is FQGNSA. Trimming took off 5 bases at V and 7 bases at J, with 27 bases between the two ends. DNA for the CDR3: TGTGCCAGCAGCCCGCTTCGCGGGAAAGGGGGCCAAGGAAATGAGCAGTTCTTC. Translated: CASSPLRGKGGQGNEQFF.

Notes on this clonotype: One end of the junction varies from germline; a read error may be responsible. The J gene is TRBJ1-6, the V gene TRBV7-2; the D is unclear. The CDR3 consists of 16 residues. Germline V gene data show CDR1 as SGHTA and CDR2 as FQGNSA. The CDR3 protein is CVSHPGWSSYNSPLHF. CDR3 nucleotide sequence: TGTGTCAGCCATCCGGGGTGGAGCTCCTATAATTCACCCCTCCACTTT.

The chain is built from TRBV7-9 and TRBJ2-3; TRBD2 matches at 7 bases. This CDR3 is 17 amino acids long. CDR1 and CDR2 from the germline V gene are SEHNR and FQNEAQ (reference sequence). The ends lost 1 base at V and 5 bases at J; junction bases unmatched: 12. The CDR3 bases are TGTGCCAGCAGCTTAGATGGGGGGGATCCTTTCGGAGATACGCAGTATTTT. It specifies CASSLDGGDPFGDTQYF.

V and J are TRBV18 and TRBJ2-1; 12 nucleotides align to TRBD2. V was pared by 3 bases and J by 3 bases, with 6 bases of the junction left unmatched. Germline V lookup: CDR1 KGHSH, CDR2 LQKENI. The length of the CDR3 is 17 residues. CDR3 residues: CASSPRETSGGYNEQFF. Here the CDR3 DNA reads TGTGCCAGCTCACCTCGAGAGACTAGCGGGGGCTACAATGAGCAGTTCTTC.

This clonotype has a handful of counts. The CDR3 coding sequence is TGTGCCAGCAGTAGAGGGACAGCGAATGAAAAACTGTTTTTT. Its protein is CASSRGTANEKLFF. The chain recombines TRBV6-2 or TRBV6-3 with TRBJ1-4, with 7 bases fitting TRBD1. This CDR3 contains 14 residues. CDR1 and CDR2 (germline): MNHEY, SVGEGT. The trim removed 5 bases at V and 5 bases at J, leaving 5 bases unmatched.

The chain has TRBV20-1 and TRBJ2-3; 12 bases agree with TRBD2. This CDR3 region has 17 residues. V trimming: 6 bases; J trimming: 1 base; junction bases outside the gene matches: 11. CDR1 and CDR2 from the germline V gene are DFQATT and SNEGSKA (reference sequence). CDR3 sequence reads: CSAGGKLAGGRTDTQYF. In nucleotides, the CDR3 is TGCAGTGCCGGGGGGAAACTAGCGGGGGGCCGCACAGATACGCAGTATTTT.

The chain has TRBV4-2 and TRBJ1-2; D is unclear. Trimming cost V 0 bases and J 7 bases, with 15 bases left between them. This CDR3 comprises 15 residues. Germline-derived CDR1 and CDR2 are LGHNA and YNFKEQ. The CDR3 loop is CASSQDQRADCGYTF. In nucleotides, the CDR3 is TGTGCCAGCAGCCAAGACCAGAGGGCGGACTGTGGCTACACCTTC.

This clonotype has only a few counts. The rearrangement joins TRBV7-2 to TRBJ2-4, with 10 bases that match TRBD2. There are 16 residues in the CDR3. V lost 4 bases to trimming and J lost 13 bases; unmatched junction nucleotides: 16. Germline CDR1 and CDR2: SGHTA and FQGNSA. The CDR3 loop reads CASSSLPPSGGLEQYF. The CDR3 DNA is TGTGCCAGCAGCTCCCTCCCCCCTAGCGGGGGCTTGGAGCAGTACTTC.

The CDR3 nucleotides are TGTGCCACCAGCAGTCACAGATCCACAGATACGCAGTATTTT. This sequence encodes CATSSHRSTDTQYF. The V gene is TRBV15, the J gene TRBJ2-3; D uncertain. V was trimmed by 3 bases and J by 2 bases, leaving 9 bases between them. CDR1 LNHNV and CDR2 YYDKDF come from the germline V gene (reference sequence). The CDR3 has 14 amino acids.

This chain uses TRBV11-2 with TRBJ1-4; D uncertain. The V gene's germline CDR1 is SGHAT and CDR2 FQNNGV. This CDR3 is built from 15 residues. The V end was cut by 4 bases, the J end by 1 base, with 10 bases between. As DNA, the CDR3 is TGTGCCAGCAGCTCTATGGGAGGAACTAATGAAAAACTGTTTTTT. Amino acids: CASSSMGGTNEKLFF.

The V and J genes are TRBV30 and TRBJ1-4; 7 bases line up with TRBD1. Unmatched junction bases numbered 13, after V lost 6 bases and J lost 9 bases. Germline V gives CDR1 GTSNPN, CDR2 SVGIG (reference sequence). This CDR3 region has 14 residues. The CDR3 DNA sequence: TGTGCCTGCCGCGTGACAGGGCAAGGGAAAAAACTGTTTTTT. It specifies CACRVTGQGKKLFF.

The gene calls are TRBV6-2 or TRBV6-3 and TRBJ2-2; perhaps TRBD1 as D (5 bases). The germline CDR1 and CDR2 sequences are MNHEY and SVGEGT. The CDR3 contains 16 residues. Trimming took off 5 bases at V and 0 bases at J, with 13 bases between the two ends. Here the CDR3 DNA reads TGTGCCAGCAGTCGGACACGACTGTCGAACACCGGGGAGCTGTTTTTT. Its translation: CASSRTRLSNTGELFF.

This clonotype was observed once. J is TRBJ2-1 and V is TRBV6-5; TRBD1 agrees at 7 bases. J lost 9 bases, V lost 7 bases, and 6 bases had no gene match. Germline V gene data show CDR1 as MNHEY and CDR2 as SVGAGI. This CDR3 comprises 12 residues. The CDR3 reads CASNRQGSEQFF. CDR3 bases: TGTGCCAGCAACCGACAGGGAAGTGAGCAGTTCTTC.

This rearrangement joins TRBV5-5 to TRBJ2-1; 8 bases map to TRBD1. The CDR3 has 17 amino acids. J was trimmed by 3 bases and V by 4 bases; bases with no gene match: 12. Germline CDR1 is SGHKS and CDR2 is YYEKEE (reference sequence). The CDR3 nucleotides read TGTGCCAGCAGCCGGGCAGGGGGCCAAGGGAGCTACAATGAGCAGTTCTTC. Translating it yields CASSRAGGQGSYNEQFF.

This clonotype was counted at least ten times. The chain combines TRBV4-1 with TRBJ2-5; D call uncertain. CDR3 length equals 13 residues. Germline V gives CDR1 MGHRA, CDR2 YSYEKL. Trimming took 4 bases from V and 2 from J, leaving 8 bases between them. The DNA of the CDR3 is TGCGCCAGCAGCCCGAGAATACAAGAGACCCAGTACTTC. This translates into CASSPRIQETQYF.

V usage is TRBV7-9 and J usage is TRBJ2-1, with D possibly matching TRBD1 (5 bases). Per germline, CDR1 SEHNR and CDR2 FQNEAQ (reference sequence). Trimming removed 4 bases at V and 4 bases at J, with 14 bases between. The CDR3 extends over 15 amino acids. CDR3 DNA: TGTGCCAGCAGCTCCTCACCCGCAGGGTACAATGAGCAGTTCTTC. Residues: CASSSSPAGYNEQFF.

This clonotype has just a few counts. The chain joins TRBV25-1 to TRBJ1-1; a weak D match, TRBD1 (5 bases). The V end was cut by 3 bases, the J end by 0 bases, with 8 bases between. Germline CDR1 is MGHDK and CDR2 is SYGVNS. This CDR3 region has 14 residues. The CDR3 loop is CASSDGTVNTEAFF. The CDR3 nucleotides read TGTGCCAGCAGTGATGGGACGGTGAACACTGAAGCTTTCTTT.

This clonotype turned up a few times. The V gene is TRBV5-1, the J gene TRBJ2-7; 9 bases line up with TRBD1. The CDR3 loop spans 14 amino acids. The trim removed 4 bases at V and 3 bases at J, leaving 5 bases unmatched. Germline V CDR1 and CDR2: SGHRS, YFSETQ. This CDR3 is CASSRTGARYEQYF. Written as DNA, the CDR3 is TGCGCCAGCAGCCGGACAGGGGCCCGCTACGAGCAGTACTTC.

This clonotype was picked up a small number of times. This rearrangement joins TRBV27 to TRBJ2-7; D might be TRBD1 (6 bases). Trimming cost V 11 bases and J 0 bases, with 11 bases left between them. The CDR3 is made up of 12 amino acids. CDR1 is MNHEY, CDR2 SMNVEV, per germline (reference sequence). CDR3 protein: CALQGGSYEQYF. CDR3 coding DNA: TGTGCCCTTCAAGGGGGCTCCTACGAGCAGTACTTC.